The next 9 T cell receptor beta chains were all read from a single sample in a study of control samples from healthy donors and cancer patients. This table comes from immunoSEQ multiplex PCR, and its TCRdb copy is limited to in-frame clones, with some not included. This table has more than 85,000 clones, around four fifths appearing once. The sequenced sample was blood. Every receptor here comes from a woman between 45 and 60 years old in good health.

The CDR3 bases are TGCGCCAGCAGTCAATCTCCGACAGGGGTCTATGGCTACACCTTC. It is translated as CASSQSPTGVYGYTF. This chain uses TRBV23-1 with TRBJ1-2; 8 bases are a match to TRBD1. TRBV23-1 counts as an open reading frame of uncertain function. V trimming: 0 bases; J trimming: 4 bases; junction bases outside the gene matches: 4. The CDR3 spans 15 residues.

The gene calls are TRBV6-2 or TRBV6-3 and TRBJ2-3; D is ambiguous. Germline CDR1 is MNHEY and CDR2 is SVGEGT. This CDR3 is built from 15 residues. V was pared by 2 bases and J by 2 bases, with 11 bases between. This CDR3 reads CASSYSVATTDTQYF. The CDR3, as DNA: TGTGCCAGCAGTTACAGTGTGGCGACCACAGATACGCAGTATTTT.

The chain recombines TRBV5-5 with TRBJ2-7; 8 bases map to TRBD1. The CDR3 sequence is 14 residues long. Germline loops: CDR1 SGHKS, CDR2 YYEKEE (reference sequence). Germline trimming cut 4 bases from V and 2 bases from J; bases unmatched to any gene: 5. The CDR3: CASSLGQGPYEQYF. CDR3 nucleotides: TGTGCCAGCAGCCTTGGACAGGGACCCTACGAGCAGTACTTC.

The genes are TRBV7-9 and TRBJ1-5; 7 bases agree with TRBD1. The J segment lost 7 bases and the V segment lost 8 bases, leaving 14 bases of the junction unmatched. Germline assignment: CDR1 SEHNR and CDR2 FQNEAQ (reference sequence). This CDR3 spans 15 amino acids. The CDR3 nucleotides are TGTGCCAGCGGGGAGGGGGCGGAAGGGTCACAGCCCCAGCATTTT. It is translated as CASGEGAEGSQPQHF.

V and J are TRBV9 and TRBJ2-7, with D tentatively TRBD1 or TRBD2 (5 bases each). The length of the CDR3 is 15 residues. Germline loops: CDR1 SGDLS, CDR2 YYNGEE. V lost 0 bases, J lost 2 bases, and 12 bases lay in between. Here the CDR3 DNA reads TGTGCCAGCAGCGTAGAGGGTCAGGGAGCCTACGAGCAGTACTTC. Protein: CASSVEGQGAYEQYF.

This CDR3 reads CASSQATGTGGGYTF. DNA for the CDR3: TGTGCCAGCAGCCAAGCAACAGGGACTGGTGGTGGCTACACCTTC. This chain uses TRBV3-1 (or the pseudogene TRBV3-2) with TRBJ1-2, with a weak D call TRBD1 (6 bases). Germline loops: CDR1 LGHDT, CDR2 YNNKEL (reference sequence). This CDR3 is built from 15 residues. Trimming left V 1 base short and J 7 bases short, with 16 bases between.

The V and J genes are TRBV11-1 and TRBJ1-1; unclear D gene. Germline V gene sequence: CDR1 SGHAT, CDR2 FQDESV (reference sequence). Between the trimmed V and J ends, which lost 3 bases and 7 bases, there was a span of 12 bases. The CDR3 is made up of 13 amino acids. The CDR3 DNA reads as TGTGCCAGCAGCTTCCGCAGGTCCGATGAAGCTTTCTTT. Translation: CASSFRRSDEAFF.

The CDR3 DNA is TGCGCCAGCAGCTTGGCAGGGACAGGGGCGACAGATACGCAGTATTTT. It yields the protein CASSLAGTGATDTQYF. The V gene is TRBV5-1, the J gene TRBJ2-3; 10 nucleotides line up with TRBD1. J gave up 3 bases and V 0 bases, and 4 bases lay outside the gene matches. Germline-derived CDR1 and CDR2 are SGHRS and YFSETQ. This CDR3 region has 16 residues.

CDR3 residues: CASSKGTSGTNEQYF. CDR3 DNA: TGTGCCAGCAGCAAGGGGACTAGCGGTACAAACGAGCAGTACTTC. This chain links TRBV5-4 with TRBJ2-7; 11 bases fit TRBD2. The V segment lost 4 bases and the J segment 5 bases; nucleotides outside the gene matches: 8. Germline CDR1 reads SGHNT; CDR2 reads YYREEE (reference sequence). This CDR3 has 15 residues.